The 32 T cell receptor beta chains given below trace back to one sample, sequenced in a study of cytomegalovirus exposure and HLA in healthy donors. The PCR contained 60 Vbeta and 13 Jbeta primers. Repertoires were generated with immunoSEQ multiplex PCR, while TCRdb's copy carries only in-frame clones and drops some. The sample shows some 120,000 clones, around 72% of them seen only once. Sequenced: PBMCs. These receptors were collected from a woman aged 45 to 65 in good health and CMV-seropositive.

The rearrangement joins TRBV5-6 to TRBJ2-3; 9 bases map to TRBD2. CDR1 is SGHDT, CDR2 YYEEEE, per germline. Trimming took 4 bases from V and 3 from J; bases not matched to a gene: 12. This CDR3 has 17 amino acids. The CDR3: CASSGHGTSLSTDTQYF. The CDR3, as DNA: TGTGCCAGCAGCGGCCATGGGACTAGCCTCTCGACAGATACGCAGTATTTT. The whole variable domain, remainder taken from reference TRBV5-6 and TRBJ2-3, is DAGVTQSPTHLIKTRGQQVTLRCSPKSGHDTVSWYQQALGQGPQFIFQYYEEEERQRGNFPDRFSGHQFPNYSSELNVNALLLGDSALYLCASSGHGTSLSTDTQYFGPGTRLTVL.

This clone appeared once. This chain links TRBV19 with TRBJ1-2; no definite D call. This CDR3 spans 14 amino acids. V was shortened by 2 bases and J by 4 bases, with 11 bases between the two germline ends. Looked up from germline, CDR1 is LNHDA and CDR2 is SQIVND (reference sequence). The CDR3 protein is CASSIPGVLYGYTF. In nucleotides, the CDR3 is TGTGCCAGTAGTATACCCGGGGTCCTCTATGGCTACACCTTC. The entire variable domain, with the rest obtained from reference TRBV19 and TRBJ1-2, is as follows: DGGITQSPKYLFRKEGQNVTLSCEQNLNHDAMYWYRQDPGQGLRLIYYSQIVNDFQKGDIAEGYSVSREKKESFPLTVTSAQKNPTAFYLCASSIPGVLYGYTFGSGTRLTVV.

In its sample, this clone was seen a few times. The chain uses TRBV18 and TRBJ1-1, with 8 bases matching TRBD1. J was trimmed by 12 bases and V by 4 bases; bases with no gene match: 13. CDR3 size: 14 residues. Germline V CDR1 and CDR2: KGHSH, LQKENI. In nucleotides, the CDR3 is TGTGCCAGCTCACGCGGGGGAGTACAGGGGGAGACTTTCTTT. Residues: CASSRGGVQGETFF.

The chain employs TRBV5-1 and TRBJ2-1, with TRBD2 matching over 13 bases. V shed 3 bases and J 9 bases; nucleotides not matched to a gene: 3. Germline loops: CDR1 SGHRS, CDR2 YFSETQ. The CDR3 is 14 residues long. CDR3 residues: CASSWTSGGGEQFF. In DNA form, the CDR3 reads TGCGCCAGCAGCTGGACTAGCGGGGGAGGTGAGCAGTTCTTC.

This clone occurred a few times. J is TRBJ2-1 and V is TRBV11-3; tentative D call: TRBD1 (6 bases). Deletions cut 4 bases from V and 2 bases from J, with 12 bases between. Germline lookup yields CDR1 SGHNT and CDR2 YENEEA. The CDR3 has 15 residues. This CDR3 reads CASSSSRQAYNEQFF. The DNA of the CDR3 is TGTGCCAGCAGCTCCTCTAGACAGGCCTACAATGAGCAGTTCTTC.

The rearrangement links TRBV18 to TRBJ2-1; tentatively, D is TRBD1 (5 bases). The CDR3 runs to 18 residues. Trimming left V 4 bases short and J 0 bases short, with 19 bases between. Germline lookup yields CDR1 KGHSH and CDR2 LQKENI. CDR3 residues: CASSQWESARGSYNEQFF. The CDR3 DNA follows: TGTGCCAGCTCACAGTGGGAAAGCGCAAGGGGCTCCTACAATGAGCAGTTCTTC. The full variable domain, with the rest looked up from reference TRBV18 and TRBJ2-1, is NAGVMQNPRHLVRRRGQEARLRCSPMKGHSHVYWYRQLPEEGLKFMVYLQKENIIDESGMPKERFSAEFPKEGPSILRIQQVVRGDSAAYFCASSQWESARGSYNEQFFGPGTRLTVL.

V usage is TRBV10-3 and J usage is TRBJ2-1, with 8 bases aligning to TRBD1. The CDR3 length is 14 residues. Germline V lookup: CDR1 ENHRY, CDR2 SYGVKD. Losses at the gene ends were 6 bases for V and 3 bases for J; bases not matched to a gene: 4. CDR3 DNA sequence: TGTGCCATCAGCGGACAGGGAGGCTACAATGAGCAGTTCTTC. Translating gives CAISGQGGYNEQFF.

The CDR3: CASSLPGQQNTEAFF. The CDR3 nucleotides read TGTGCCAGCAGTCTACCGGGACAGCAGAACACTGAAGCTTTCTTT. The V call is TRBV6-6, the J call TRBJ1-1; 7 bases are shared with TRBD1. V shed 5 bases and J 1 base; nucleotides not matched to a gene: 7. The CDR3 is made up of 15 amino acids. Germline lookup yields CDR1 MNHNY and CDR2 SVGAGI (reference sequence).

This sequence joins TRBV2 and TRBJ2-3; 13 bases agree with TRBD2. CDR3 length: 14 amino acids. CDR1 and CDR2 (germline): SNHLY, FYNNEI. The trim removed 6 bases at V and 8 bases at J, leaving 5 bases unmatched. The CDR3 sequence: CASRGLAGVSTQYF. CDR3 bases: TGTGCCAGCAGAGGACTAGCGGGAGTTAGTACGCAGTATTTT.

This clone was observed once. The J gene is TRBJ2-7, the V gene TRBV11-2; 9 nucleotides agree with TRBD2. Germline CDR1 is SGHAT and CDR2 is FQNNGV. There are 17 residues in the CDR3. Trimming at V came to 4 bases and at J to 9 bases, leaving 19 bases not matched to a gene. The CDR3 protein is CASSSGPILAGVRGQYF. The CDR3 nucleotides read TGTGCCAGCAGCTCAGGGCCAATTTTAGCGGGGGTTCGGGGGCAGTACTTC. Using reference TRBV11-2 and TRBJ2-7 for the parts outside the CDR3, the full variable domain is EAGVAQSPRYKIIEKRQSVAFWCNPISGHATLYWYQQILGQGPKLLIQFQNNGVVDDSQLPKDRFSAERLKGVDSTLKIQPAKLEDSAVYLCASSSGPILAGVRGQYFGPGTRLTVT.

The gene calls are TRBV19 and TRBJ2-3; the match to TRBD2 covers 14 bases. V lost 9 bases to trimming and J lost 4 bases; unmatched junction nucleotides: 6. Germline CDR1 reads LNHDA; CDR2 reads SQIVND (reference sequence). The CDR3 has 15 residues. This chain's CDR3 is CASGLAGGRSDTQYF. CDR3 DNA: TGTGCCAGCGGACTAGCGGGAGGCAGGTCAGATACGCAGTATTTT.

V is TRBV28 and J is TRBJ1-1; D unclear. Germline assignment: CDR1 MDHEN and CDR2 SYDVKM. V dropped 5 bases and J dropped 0 bases, with 16 bases sitting between them. The CDR3 runs 16 residues. DNA of the CDR3: TGTGCCAGCAGTCCCCCCCGGATCGGGTTGAACACTGAAGCTTTCTTT. Translated, it gives CASSPPRIGLNTEAFF. Looking up the rest from reference TRBV28 and TRBJ1-1 gives the full variable domain: DVKVTQSSRYLVKRTGEKVFLECVQDMDHENMFWYRQDPGLGLRLIYFSYDVKMKEKGDIPEGYSVSREKKERFSLILESASTNQTSMYLCASSPPRIGLNTEAFFGQGTRLTVV.

The chain couples TRBV30 to TRBJ1-5; TRBD1 matches at 9 bases. Germline lookup yields CDR1 GTSNPN and CDR2 SVGIG (reference sequence). CDR3 length: 15 amino acids. With V trimmed by 2 bases and J by 9 bases, 11 bases remained unmatched. The CDR3 reads CAWSRQGGTLGPQHF. For the CDR3, the DNA is TGTGCCTGGAGTCGACAGGGGGGGACTCTCGGGCCCCAGCATTTT.

The gene calls are TRBV5-1 and TRBJ1-2; the match to TRBD1 covers 7 bases. The CDR3 consists of 15 residues. Germline values: CDR1 SGHRS, CDR2 YFSETQ. V gave up 4 bases and J gave up 8 bases; unmatched junction bases: 14. CDR3 DNA: TGCGCCAGCAGCCCGCCGACAGGGCCGACCGACGGCTACACCTTC. Protein: CASSPPTGPTDGYTF. The full variable domain, its missing parts supplied by reference TRBV5-1 and TRBJ1-2, is KAGVTQTPRYLIKTRGQQVTLSCSPISGHRSVSWYQQTPGQGLQFLFEYFSETQRNKGNFPGRFSGRQFSNSRSEMNVSTLELGDSALYLCASSPPTGPTDGYTFGSGTRLTVV.

The chain is built from TRBV4-3 and TRBJ1-2, with D perhaps matching TRBD1 (6 bases). The CDR3 spans 15 residues. V was shortened by 4 bases and J by 2 bases, with 14 bases between the two germline ends. CDR1 is LGHNA, CDR2 YSLEER, per germline. The CDR3 coding sequence is TGCGCCAGCAGCCGGGAGAACGACAGGAACTATGGCTACACCTTC. Its translation is CASSRENDRNYGYTF.

The count of this clone is one. The chain couples TRBV10-3 to TRBJ2-1; 10 bases are shared with TRBD1. With 6 bases clipped from V and 9 bases from J, the junction kept 8 bases outside the gene matches. The CDR3 covers 14 residues. Germline V gives CDR1 ENHRY, CDR2 SYGVKD. The CDR3 spells CAISFGTGVGEQFF. The CDR3 coding sequence is TGTGCCATCAGCTTCGGGACAGGGGTGGGTGAGCAGTTCTTC.

This chain uses TRBV5-1 with TRBJ2-2; a possible D gene is TRBD2 (6 bases). CDR3 length equals 16 residues. Germline loops: CDR1 SGHRS, CDR2 YFSETQ. The V end was cut by 0 bases, the J end by 0 bases, with 9 bases between. CDR3 protein: CASSLDGGANTGELFF. CDR3 nucleotides: TGCGCCAGCAGCTTGGATGGAGGGGCGAACACCGGGGAGCTGTTTTTT. Complete variable domain (other parts from reference TRBV5-1 and TRBJ2-2): KAGVTQTPRYLIKTRGQQVTLSCSPISGHRSVSWYQQTPGQGLQFLFEYFSETQRNKGNFPGRFSGRQFSNSRSEMNVSTLELGDSALYLCASSLDGGANTGELFFGEGSRLTVL.

The chain combines TRBV15 with TRBJ2-7, with D perhaps TRBD1 (5 bases). With 1 base removed from V and 0 bases from J, the gap between germline ends came to 10 bases. From germline, CDR1 is LNHNV and CDR2 YYDKDF (reference sequence). The length of the CDR3 is 15 residues. The CDR3 DNA sequence: TGTGCCACCAGCAGAGTTGCAGGGCTCTCCTACGAGCAGTACTTC. Amino acids: CATSRVAGLSYEQYF. Complete variable domain (other parts from reference TRBV15 and TRBJ2-7): DAMVIQNPRYQVTQFGKPVTLSCSQTLNHNVMYWYQQKSSQAPKLLFHYYDKDFNNEADTPDNFQSRRPNTSFCFLDIRSPGLGDTAMYLCATSRVAGLSYEQYFGPGTRLTVT.

V usage is TRBV5-1 and J usage is TRBJ2-5; 12 bases agree with TRBD2. The CDR3 runs to 15 residues. The ends lost 5 bases at V and 7 bases at J; junction bases unmatched: 9. CDR1 is SGHRS and CDR2 is YFSETQ in the germline V gene. CDR3 in DNA: TGCGCCAGCAGTTCCACTAGCGGGGGGACCGGGACCCAGTACTTC. It encodes CASSSTSGGTGTQYF. The full variable domain, in which reference TRBV5-1 and TRBJ2-5 provide the parts outside the CDR3, is KAGVTQTPRYLIKTRGQQVTLSCSPISGHRSVSWYQQTPGQGLQFLFEYFSETQRNKGNFPGRFSGRQFSNSRSEMNVSTLELGDSALYLCASSSTSGGTGTQYFGPGTRLLVL.

The chain recombines TRBV15 with TRBJ1-5; no reliable D call. The CDR3 extends over 14 amino acids. Germline CDR1 reads LNHNV; CDR2 reads YYDKDF (reference sequence). The V end was cut by 5 bases, the J end by 9 bases, with 17 bases between. CDR3 nucleotides: TGTGCCACCAGCCCCCAGCGGACCGGCGGGCCCCAGCATTTT. Translation gives CATSPQRTGGPQHF.

This clone was counted once. V gene TRBV6-1 combines with J gene TRBJ2-3; perhaps TRBD2 as D (5 bases). V lost 6 bases to trimming and J lost 4 bases, with 5 bases between them. CDR1 is MNHNS, CDR2 SASEGT, per germline. The CDR3 sequence is 11 residues long. The CDR3 region is CASSGADTQYF. CDR3 coding DNA: TGTGCCAGCAGCGGGGCAGATACGCAGTATTTT.

This clone was picked up one time. The chain couples TRBV5-1 to TRBJ2-1; the match to TRBD2 covers 9 bases. The germline V gene has CDR1 SGHRS and CDR2 YFSETQ. The length of the CDR3 is 16 residues. Trimming cost V 0 bases and J 6 bases; bases outside gene matches: 7. The DNA of the CDR3 is TGCGCCAGCAGCTTGGCCGGTCTAGCGGGAACCAATGAGCAGTTCTTC. The encoded protein is CASSLAGLAGTNEQFF. The complete variable domain, with remaining parts taken from reference TRBV5-1 and TRBJ2-1, reads KAGVTQTPRYLIKTRGQQVTLSCSPISGHRSVSWYQQTPGQGLQFLFEYFSETQRNKGNFPGRFSGRQFSNSRSEMNVSTLELGDSALYLCASSLAGLAGTNEQFFGPGTRLTVL.

V usage is TRBV18 and J usage is TRBJ1-6; TRBD1 is a possible D gene (5 bases). V dropped 3 bases and J dropped 0 bases, with 15 bases sitting between them. The V gene's germline CDR1 is KGHSH and CDR2 LQKENI. The CDR3 extends over 18 amino acids. The CDR3 nucleotides read TGTGCCAGCTCACCGCGGGACGGATCTAACTCCTATAATTCACCCCTCCACTTT. Amino acids: CASSPRDGSNSYNSPLHF.

V is TRBV6-5 and J is TRBJ1-1, with TRBD1 as a possible D gene (5 bases). Deletions cut 2 bases from V and 0 bases from J, with 10 bases between. CDR3 length equals 15 residues. Germline assignment: CDR1 MNHEY and CDR2 SVGAGI. The CDR3 sequence is CASSYVGDMNTEAFF. In nucleotides, the CDR3 is TGTGCCAGCAGTTACGTAGGGGATATGAACACTGAAGCTTTCTTT.

Here the CDR3 DNA reads TGTGCCAGCTCACCCGACCAAGACCAGGCGTACGAGCAGTACTTC. Its protein product is CASSPDQDQAYEQYF. V is TRBV18 and J is TRBJ2-7; D is unresolved. Germline lookup yields CDR1 KGHSH and CDR2 LQKENI. The CDR3 totals 15 residues. Trimming pared 3 bases from V and 4 bases from J, leaving 16 bases between.

The rearrangement links TRBV5-1 to TRBJ2-5; 11 bases agree with TRBD2. This CDR3 has 16 amino acids. Germline loops: CDR1 SGHRS, CDR2 YFSETQ. V was pared by 0 bases and J by 2 bases, with 3 bases of the junction left unmatched. The CDR3 sequence is CASSLGTSGSQETQYF. The CDR3 coding sequence is TGCGCCAGCAGCTTGGGGACTAGCGGGTCTCAAGAGACCCAGTACTTC.

This clone was counted a single time. The chain joins TRBV29-1 to TRBJ2-7; TRBD2 aligns across 12 bases. The CDR3 is 13 residues long. The V and J ends lost 1 base and 6 bases, in that order; junction bases with no gene match: 1. Germline CDR1 SQVTM, CDR2 ANQGSEA. The CDR3 sequence is CSVEGGLAGEQYF. Here the CDR3 DNA reads TGCAGCGTTGAAGGGGGACTAGCGGGCGAGCAGTACTTC.

This clone came up a few times. The chain recombines TRBV5-1 with TRBJ2-2, with TRBD2 identical over 8 bases. Trimming took 6 bases from V and 4 from J; bases not matched to a gene: 11. Germline lookup yields CDR1 SGHRS and CDR2 YFSETQ. The CDR3 has 16 residues. The chain's CDR3 is CASTPYGGAGTGELFF. The CDR3 DNA follows: TGCGCCAGCACCCCCTACGGGGGGGCGGGCACCGGGGAGCTGTTTTTT.

The chain employs TRBV30 and TRBJ2-7; TRBD2 agrees at 11 bases. Trimming cost V 4 bases and J 7 bases; bases outside gene matches: 12. Germline V gives CDR1 GTSNPN, CDR2 SVGIG (reference sequence). There are 15 residues in the CDR3. The CDR3 reads CAWIRTSGLLTEQYF. The CDR3 nucleotides read TGTGCCTGGATCCGGACTAGCGGGCTCTTAACGGAGCAGTACTTC.

The V and J genes are TRBV2 and TRBJ1-2; 8 bases agree with TRBD1. The V gene end was trimmed by 1 base and the J gene end by 3 bases; junction bases not matched to a gene: 10. The length of the CDR3 is 17 residues. The germline V gene encodes CDR1 SNHLY and CDR2 FYNNEI. Here the CDR3 reads CASSEGGTGVKYYGYTF. The CDR3 nucleotides are TGTGCCAGCAGTGAAGGCGGGACAGGAGTTAAGTACTATGGCTACACCTTC.

This sequence joins TRBV9 and TRBJ1-4; a weak D match, TRBD1 (5 bases). Trimming took off 0 bases at V and 4 bases at J, with 10 bases between the two ends. Germline V CDR1 and CDR2: SGDLS, YYNGEE. CDR3 length equals 15 residues. The CDR3 DNA reads as TGTGCCAGCAGCGTAGCGGCTGACAGTAATGAAAAACTGTTTTTT. Encoded protein: CASSVAADSNEKLFF.

The chain has TRBV5-1 and TRBJ2-7; D is uncertain. CDR1 is SGHRS, CDR2 YFSETQ, per germline. CDR3 length equals 14 residues. Trimming took off 0 bases at V and 0 bases at J, with 7 bases between the two ends. CDR3 sequence reads: CASSLVTDSYEQYF. The CDR3 nucleotides are TGCGCCAGCAGCTTGGTAACAGACTCCTACGAGCAGTACTTC.